Detailed here is one TCR beta chain. Its antigen remains unknown. This record comes from a study of cytomegalovirus exposure and HLA in healthy donors. Study-wide results and caveats: An ancestry cluster, one associated with Asian ancestry, reportedly showed fewer N-insertions than the approximately 650-donor mean in a later analysis. Later analysis identified several of the most significant clusters that appeared linked to common viral pathogens. According to an earlier analysis, most TCR beta V segments yielded productive rearrangements about 87% or about 30% of the time. It was 150 or so TCR beta chains that were listed as cytomegalovirus-associated.

The germline gives CDR1 MGHRA, CDR2 YSYEKL. The ends were cut back, 1 base at V and 4 bases at J, with 13 bases in the middle. This CDR3 spans 15 amino acids. In the PCR, 60 Vbeta and 13 Jbeta primers were used. Some clones are missing from TCRdb's copy, which holds only in-frame ones; the method was immunoSEQ multiplex PCR. The sample contains around 160,000 clones, 65% to 85% of which appear only once. V gene TRBV4-1 combines with J gene TRBJ2-5; the D gene is possibly TRBD2 (6 bases). The sequence was collected from a woman aged 40 to 50 in good health and CMV-seropositive. Material for sequencing was PBMCs. The CDR3 loop is CASSQGDRRGETQYF. The CDR3 DNA is TGCGCCAGCAGCCAAGGGGACCGGCGGGGAGAGACCCAGTACTTC.